These T cell receptor beta chains were read from a single sample in a study of graft-versus-host responses after intestinal transplantation. Assay used: immunoSEQ multiplex PCR; TCRdb lists only in-frame clones, some missing. The table lists under 80,000 clones, roughly 90% of them singletons. Sequenced material: PBMCs, taken 98 days after intestinal transplantation. The source of these receptors is a human patient who received an intestinal transplant, so some T cells may come from the graft donor. CDR3s include the opening cysteine and the closing phenylalanine or tryptophan. D genes are given only for firm matches. Clone size is not always given. Where it is, it says once, few, many or a class for expanded clones.

CDR3nt | CDR3aa | d_gene | j_gene | abundance | v_gene
TGTGCCAGCAGCCGGGACAGGGGATACGAGCAGTACTTC | CASSRDRGYEQYF | TRBD1 | TRBJ2-7 | . | TRBV28
TGTGCCAGCAGCCCGTGGCAGGGGGGCGTCGAGACCCAGTACTTC | CASSPWQGGVETQYF | . | TRBJ2-5 | . | TRBV14
TGTGCCAGCAGCTTGGGGGAGGGGGTACAGCCCCAGCATTTT | CASSLGEGVQPQHF | . | TRBJ1-5 | . | TRBV7-2
TGCGCCAGCAGCCACCGGGACAGTAACACTGAAGCTTTCTTT | CASSHRDSNTEAFF | TRBD1 | TRBJ1-1 | . | TRBV5-1
TGTGCCAGCAGCGGACAGGGGGCTGGAACTGAAGCTTTCTTT | CASSGQGAGTEAFF | TRBD1 | TRBJ1-1 | . | TRBV6-1
TGCGCCAGCAGCTTGGTGTCTAGCGGGAGGATTAATGAGCAGTTCTTC | CASSLVSSGRINEQFF | TRBD2 | TRBJ2-1 | . | TRBV5-1
TGTGCCAGCAGTTACCCCGGACAGGGGGCAGGCGAGCAGTACTTC | CASSYPGQGAGEQYF | TRBD1 | TRBJ2-7 | few | TRBV6-6
TGTGCCAGCAGCGCCTACAGGCCTCATTCACCCCTCCACTTT | CASSAYRPHSPLHF | . | TRBJ1-6 | . | TRBV28
TGTGCCTGGAGTCCCTCGACAGGGGTGGGCACAGATACGCAGTATTTT | CAWSPSTGVGTDTQYF | TRBD1 | TRBJ2-3 | few | TRBV30
TGTGCCAGCAGCCAATGGGGGTCCCGAATGAACACTGAAGCTTTCTTT | CASSQWGSRMNTEAFF | . | TRBJ1-1 | . | TRBV9
TGTGCCAGCAGTACATGTGGGGGACAGCCCACAATGGAGCACAATGAGCAGTTCTTC | CASSTCGGQPTMEHNEQFF | TRBD1 | TRBJ2-1 | . | TRBV28
TGTGCCAGCACCTTTACTAGCGGGGGAGACAATGAGCAGTTCTTC | CASTFTSGGDNEQFF | TRBD2 | TRBJ2-1 | . | TRBV9
TGTGCCAGCAGACAGGCCCCCTACGAGCAGTACTTC | CASRQAPYEQYF | . | TRBJ2-7 | . | TRBV6-1
TGTGCCACCTCGGGGAGGCCTCGTACCGTCGAGCAGTTCTTC | CATSGRPRTVEQFF | . | TRBJ2-1 | . | TRBV28
TGTGCCAGCAGCTTCGGGGGCGGGAGGCGGACCTACAATGAGCAGTTCTTC | CASSFGGGRRTYNEQFF | TRBD2 | TRBJ2-1 | . | TRBV5-6
TGTGCCAGCAGTTCCCCTGCGGGGGGGAGGGATGAGCAGTTCTTC | CASSSPAGGRDEQFF | TRBD2 | TRBJ2-1 | . | TRBV6-1
TGTGCCAGTACAGTCGATCCGGGACAGCTATTCTCTGGGGCCAACGTCCTGACTTTC | CASTVDPGQLFSGANVLTF | TRBD1 | TRBJ2-6 | . | TRBV19
TGTGCCAGCAGTTTCTACCTAGGGGGGAGGGCCTACGAGCAGTACTTC | CASSFYLGGRAYEQYF | . | TRBJ2-7 | . | TRBV27
TGTGCCAGCAGCCCCTCCGGGGTTAACTACGAGCAGTACTTC | CASSPSGVNYEQYF | . | TRBJ2-7 | . | TRBV9
TGCGCCAGCAGCTTGAGTGGGGGACCCCAAGAGACCCAGTACTTC | CASSLSGGPQETQYF | . | TRBJ2-5 | . | TRBV5-1
TGCGCCAGCTCAGGAGGCCCAGGGGGCGGGGACATTCAGTACTTC | CASSGGPGGGDIQYF | TRBD1 | TRBJ2-4 | . | TRBV5-1
TGTGCCAGCAGTTCTAGCGGGGCCTCTTACGAGCAGTACTTC | CASSSSGASYEQYF | TRBD2 | TRBJ2-7 | . | TRBV28
TGTGCCAGCAGTTTATTGGACAGCGGGAGTTCAGAGACCCAGTACTTC | CASSLLDSGSSETQYF | TRBD2 | TRBJ2-5 | . | TRBV27